The 17 T cell receptor beta chains in this list originate from one sample, sequenced in a study of vaccination effects on CD4 cells after COVID-19. Libraries were prepared by immunoSEQ multiplex PCR; TCRdb keeps only in-frame clonotypes and omits some of them. Of 25,000 to 35,000 clones in the sample, 73% are singletons; the top ten hold 10%. For these receptors, no antigen is known. Antigen-specific CD4+ T cells were expanded with viral peptide pools in the ViraFEST assay before sequencing. Cells that had been cultured for approximately ten days were the source of isolated CD4+ T cells. It was two doses of either the BNT162b2 or mRNA-1273 vaccine that participants received. This material consisted of CD4+ T cells from PBMCs cultured with HCoV-NL63 spike peptides, taken after COVID-19 vaccination. Receptors were obtained from a human donor who received a COVID-19 vaccine.

This rearrangement joins TRBV5-1 to TRBJ1-1; 10 bases map to TRBD1. After removal of 1 base from V and 5 bases from J, the junction contained 8 bases not matched to a gene. The CDR3 is 16 residues long. CDR1 SGHRS and CDR2 YFSETQ come from the germline V gene. The CDR3: CASSLRQGAFGTEAFF. The CDR3 DNA follows: TGCGCCAGCAGCTTGAGACAGGGGGCATTTGGGACTGAAGCTTTCTTT.

The chain recombines TRBV27 with TRBJ1-2, with D possibly being TRBD1 (5 bases). CDR3 length equals 17 residues. V was cut by 4 bases and J by 6 bases, with 24 bases left in between. The germline V gene encodes CDR1 MNHEY and CDR2 SMNVEV (reference sequence). CDR3 amino acids: CASSWLGPRPKQDGYTF. The CDR3 DNA sequence: TGTGCCAGCAGTTGGTTGGGACCGCGGCCCAAACAGGATGGCTACACCTTC.

CDR3 sequence reads: CASSPPLATSTGELFF. The DNA of the CDR3 is TGCGCCAGCAGTCCCCCCTTGGCCACCTCCACCGGGGAGCTGTTTTTT. The chain is built from TRBV10-2 and TRBJ2-2, with unresolved D. V was clipped by 5 bases and J by 4 bases, with 17 bases between them. CDR1 WSHSY and CDR2 SAAADI come from the germline V gene. The CDR3 totals 16 residues.

The chain joins TRBV10-3 to TRBJ2-2, with 10 nucleotides matching TRBD1. The CDR3 has 15 amino acids. With 4 bases clipped from V and 5 bases from J, the junction kept 4 bases outside the gene matches. From germline, CDR1 is ENHRY and CDR2 SYGVKD. The CDR3 nucleotides are TGTGCCATCAGTGCCGGACAGGGGGGTACCGGGGAGCTGTTTTTT. Amino acid sequence: CAISAGQGGTGELFF.

In its sample, this clone was seen once. This chain connects TRBV6-5 to TRBJ1-2, with a possible D match to TRBD1 (5 bases). This CDR3 region has 13 residues. Germline V gene lookup returns CDR1 MNHEY and CDR2 SVGAGI. V dropped 7 bases and J dropped 4 bases, with 13 bases sitting between them. CDR3 DNA: TGTGCCAGCAACCGGGGACCGAGCTATGGCTACACCTTC. Protein: CASNRGPSYGYTF.

This clone has just a few counts. The J gene is TRBJ1-5, the V gene TRBV6-6, with D uncertain. CDR1 MNHNY and CDR2 SVGAGI come from the germline V gene (reference sequence). This CDR3 is built from 16 residues. The V gene lost 2 bases and the J gene lost 4 bases, with 15 bases spanning the gap. CDR3 nucleotides: TGTGCCAGCAGTTACGATCCGCGGCAGCAAAATCAGCCCCAGCATTTT. Translation gives CASSYDPRQQNQPQHF.

The V and J genes are TRBV2 and TRBJ1-3; a weak D match, TRBD1 (5 bases). The ends were cut back, 8 bases at V and 0 bases at J, with 8 bases in the middle. Germline V CDR1 and CDR2: SNHLY, FYNNEI. The CDR3 consists of 13 residues. The CDR3 sequence is CASGGFSGNTIYF. DNA of the CDR3: TGTGCCAGCGGGGGGTTCTCTGGAAACACCATATATTTT. Supplemented by reference TRBV2 and TRBJ1-3, the full variable domain reads EPEVTQTPSHQVTQMGQEVILRCVPISNHLYFYWYRQILGQKVEFLVSFYNNEISEKSEIFDDQFSVERPDGSNFTLKIRSTKLEDSAMYFCASGGFSGNTIYFGEGSWLTVV.

This sequence joins TRBV7-6 and TRBJ2-1; 8 bases match TRBD2. With V trimmed by 0 bases and J by 3 bases, 13 bases remained unmatched. The CDR3 loop spans 19 amino acids. Germline lookup yields CDR1 SGHVS and CDR2 FNYEAQ. The CDR3 here is CASSLAAGGPLNGYNEQFF. CDR3 nucleotides: TGTGCCAGCAGCTTAGCGGCGGGAGGCCCGCTAAATGGCTACAATGAGCAGTTCTTC. Using reference TRBV7-6 and TRBJ2-1 for the parts outside the CDR3, the full variable domain is GAGVSQSPRYKVTKRGQDVALRCDPISGHVSLYWYRQALGQGPEFLTYFNYEAQQDKSGLPNDRFSAERPEGSISTLTIQRTEQRDSAMYRCASSLAAGGPLNGYNEQFFGPGTRLTVL.

The V call is TRBV5-4, the J call TRBJ2-1; TRBD1 might be the D (5 bases). Germline V CDR1 and CDR2: SGHNT, YYREEE (reference sequence). CDR3 length: 13 amino acids. Trimming left V 4 bases short and J 4 bases short, with 9 bases between. CDR3 DNA sequence: TGTGCCAGCAGCAAGCAGGGATACAATGAGCAGTTCTTC. Its protein is CASSKQGYNEQFF.

The J gene is TRBJ2-5, the V gene TRBV5-6; D may match TRBD1 or TRBD2 (5 bases each). The CDR3 sequence is 14 residues long. V was shortened by 4 bases and J by 5 bases, with 15 bases between the two germline ends. In germline, CDR1 is SGHDT, CDR2 YYEEEE. Written as DNA, the CDR3 is TGTGCCAGCAGCCAGGGCATTTGGGGGGAGACCCAGTACTTC. Translated: CASSQGIWGETQYF.

This chain connects TRBV15 to TRBJ2-5, with TRBD2 matching over 10 bases. This CDR3 contains 15 residues. Germline CDR1 and CDR2: LNHNV and YYDKDF (reference sequence). V shed 3 bases and J 5 bases; nucleotides not matched to a gene: 6. The CDR3 region is CATSREREGWETQYF. Here the CDR3 DNA reads TGTGCCACCAGCAGGGAGCGGGAGGGTTGGGAGACCCAGTACTTC.

The genes are TRBV7-7 and TRBJ2-5; tentatively, D is TRBD1 (5 bases). The CDR3 length is 15 residues. Between the trimmed V and J ends, which lost 3 bases and 0 bases, there was a span of 11 bases. Germline V gene sequence: CDR1 SSHAT, CDR2 FNYEAQ (reference sequence). DNA for the CDR3: TGTGCCAGCAGCTTCGGCAGGGTTTACCAAGAGACCCAGTACTTC. Translated: CASSFGRVYQETQYF.

This clone appeared a few times. V and J are TRBV12-5 and TRBJ2-7; 12 positions match TRBD1. J lost 6 bases, V lost 5 bases, and 5 bases had no gene match. There are 14 residues in the CDR3. From germline, CDR1 is LGHNT and CDR2 FRNRAP. The DNA for the CDR3 is TGTGCTAGTGGTCGGGACAGGGGGCTTCCCGAGCAGTACTTC. Its translation: CASGRDRGLPEQYF. Combining the CDR3 with reference TRBV12-5 and TRBJ2-7 gives the whole variable domain DARVTQTPRHKVTEMGQEVTMRCQPILGHNTVFWYRQTMMQGLELLAYFRNRAPLDDSGMPKDRFSAEMPDATLATLKIQPSEPRDSAVYFCASGRDRGLPEQYFGPGTRLTVT.

The chain combines TRBV29-1 with TRBJ2-7; the D gene is possibly TRBD2 (6 bases). The CDR3 has 13 amino acids. Germline V gene data show CDR1 as SQVTM and CDR2 as ANQGSEA. Trimming removed 1 base at V and 7 bases at J, with 14 bases between. This chain's CDR3 is CSVEVWGVGEQYF. DNA for the CDR3: TGCAGCGTTGAAGTTTGGGGGGTTGGGGAGCAGTACTTC.

This clone appeared a few times. The rearrangement uses TRBV6-5 and TRBJ2-7; 9 nucleotides align to TRBD1. There are 14 residues in the CDR3. Germline CDR1 MNHEY, CDR2 SVGAGI. V was pared by 6 bases and J by 2 bases, with 5 bases of the junction left unmatched. The CDR3 loop reads CASRSGTGTYEQYF. For the CDR3, the DNA is TGTGCCAGCAGATCCGGGACAGGGACCTACGAGCAGTACTTC.

This chain joins TRBV6-5 and TRBJ1-2; TRBD1 agrees at 7 bases. Per the germline V gene, CDR1 is MNHEY and CDR2 is SVGAGI. The CDR3 totals 13 residues. V lost 6 bases, J lost 6 bases, and 7 bases stayed unmatched. DNA of the CDR3: TGTGCCAGCAGAATCGACAGGGATGATGGCTACACCTTC. As protein: CASRIDRDDGYTF.

CDR3 coding DNA: TGTGCCAGTAGTATCCAGCCTACGAACACCGGGGAGCTGTTTTTT. Protein: CASSIQPTNTGELFF. The V and J genes are TRBV19 and TRBJ2-2; D gene uncertain. The ends were cut back, 3 bases at V and 0 bases at J, with 8 bases in the middle. Germline V CDR1 and CDR2: LNHDA, SQIVND (reference sequence). The length of the CDR3 is 15 residues.